This TCR beta chain emerged from a study of cytomegalovirus exposure and HLA in healthy donors. The germline V gene encodes CDR1 MDHEN and CDR2 SYDVKM. This CDR3 contains 11 residues. Trimming shortened V by 4 bases and J by 2 bases, and 3 bases separated the two germline ends. This clone was counted between two and nine times. Antigen specificity is unknown. Study outcomes and limitations: A later analysis by the authors found several of the most significant clusters apparently linked to common viral pathogens. Using the classifier, cytomegalovirus status was reportedly diagnosed with high specificity and sensitivity. Researchers reported in a later analysis that a missense DCLRE1C variant was tied to TCR beta V- and J-gene trimming.

The PCR employed 60 Vbeta primers together with 13 Jbeta primers. Authors' processing steps: Later, 75 million to 100 million unique TCR beta chains were counted in an analysis, and some 10 million of them were shared. Libraries were prepared by immunoSEQ multiplex PCR; TCRdb keeps only in-frame clonotypes and omits some of them. V and J calls and clone size are as listed in that table; D and trimming were resolved from the DNA. Of some 81,000 clones in the sample, 72% were seen once. The sequencing sample was made of PBMCs. The genes are TRBV28 and TRBJ2-7; D gene unclear. The source of this sequence is a woman aged 35 to 49 in good health and CMV-seropositive. CDR3 sequence: CASSSAYEQYF. In DNA form, the CDR3 reads TGTGCCAGCAGTTCCGCCTACGAGCAGTACTTC.